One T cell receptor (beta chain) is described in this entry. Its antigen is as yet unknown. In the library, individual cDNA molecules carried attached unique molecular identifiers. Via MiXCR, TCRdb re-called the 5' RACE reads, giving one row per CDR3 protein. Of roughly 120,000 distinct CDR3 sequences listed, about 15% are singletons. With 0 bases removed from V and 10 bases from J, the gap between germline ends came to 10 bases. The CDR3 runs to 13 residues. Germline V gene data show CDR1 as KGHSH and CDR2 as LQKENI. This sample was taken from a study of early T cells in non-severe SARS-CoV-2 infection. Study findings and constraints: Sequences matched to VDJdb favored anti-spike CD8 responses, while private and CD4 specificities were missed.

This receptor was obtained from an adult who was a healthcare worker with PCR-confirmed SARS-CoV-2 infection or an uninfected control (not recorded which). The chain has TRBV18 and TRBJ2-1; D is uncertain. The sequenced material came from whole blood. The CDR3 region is CASSPPSDSEQFF. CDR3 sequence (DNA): TGTGCCAGCTCACCACCGTCAGATAGCGAGCAGTTCTTC.